This entry features one T cell receptor beta chain sequence. This clonotype came up a few times. Its antigen is currently not known. One base away there is no much larger clone; base qualities are not given. This record comes from a study of patients and donors after allogeneic stem cell transplantation (dated by TCRdb to about 2020). Receptor amplification or capture employed RT-PCR. The data were produced on a NextSeq 550. Using fastp at Q25 and MiXCR, TCRdb reprocessed the public reads and kept productive beta chains. CDR3 protein sequences are deduplicated, and each keeps its most common genes and DNA. Recorded for this sample are roughly 180,000 distinct CDR3 sequences; 35% to 50% of them occurred a single time. Together, the top ten hold about 35% of the sample. The TCR originated in a human donor who was either an allogeneic HSCT recipient or a stem cell or donor lymphocyte infusion donor (not recorded which). It is not recorded whose cells these are; they may come from a transplant donor. Sample: blood, either unsorted or a sorted T cell fraction (not recorded which).

This receptor has the CDR3 CASSLKGEQYF. The DNA sequence is as follows: TGTGCCAGCAGTTTAAAGGGCGAGCAGTACTTC. Recombination linked TRBV12-3 or TRBV12-4 to TRBJ2-7; the D gene is not confidently resolved. The CDR3 sequence holds 11 residues, the cysteine and phenylalanine included. The kept DNA is CDR3 alone, 33 bases in frame from the first base. The junction carries 5 bases between V and J, which are trimmed by 2 bases and 6 bases respectively.